This T cell receptor beta chain was obtained from a study of glioma-infiltrating T cells. Germline CDR1 reads MNHEY; CDR2 reads SVGEGT. The CDR3 contains 15 residues. V lost 2 bases and J 7 bases, leaving 18 bases between the germline ends. Using RNA template, CDR3s of TCR alpha and beta were amplified with iRepertoire arm-PCR. TCRdb reprocessed the multiplex PCR reads with MiXCR, giving one entry per CDR3 protein. The profile shows about 200,000 distinct CDR3 sequences, more than 30% of them singletons. Sequenced sample: glioma tissue, nonneoplastic brain tissue, or PBMCs (not recorded which). The rearrangement uses TRBV6-2 or TRBV6-3 and TRBJ2-7, with D possibly TRBD1 on 6 matching bases. The sequence derives from a human donor with low-grade glioma or glioblastoma, undergoing nonglioma brain surgery, or in good health (not recorded which). The CDR3: CASSYPGHHREEQYF. Written as DNA, the CDR3 is TGTGCCAGCAGTTACCCGGGACACCATAGAGAAGAGCAGTACTTC.